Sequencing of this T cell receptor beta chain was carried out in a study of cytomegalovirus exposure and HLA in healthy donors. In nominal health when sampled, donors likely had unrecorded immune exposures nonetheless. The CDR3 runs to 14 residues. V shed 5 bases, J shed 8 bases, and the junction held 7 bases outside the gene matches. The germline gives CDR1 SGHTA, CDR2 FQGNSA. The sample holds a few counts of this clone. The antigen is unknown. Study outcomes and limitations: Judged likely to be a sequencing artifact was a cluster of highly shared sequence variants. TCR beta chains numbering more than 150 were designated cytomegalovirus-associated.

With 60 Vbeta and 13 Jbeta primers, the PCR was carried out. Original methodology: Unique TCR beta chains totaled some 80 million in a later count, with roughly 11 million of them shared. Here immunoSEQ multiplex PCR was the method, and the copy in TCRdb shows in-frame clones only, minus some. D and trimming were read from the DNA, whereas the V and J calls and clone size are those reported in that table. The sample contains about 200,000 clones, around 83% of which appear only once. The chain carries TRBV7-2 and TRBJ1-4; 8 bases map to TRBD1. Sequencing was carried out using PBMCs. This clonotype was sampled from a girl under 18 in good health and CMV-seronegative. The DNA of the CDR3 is TGTGCCAGCAGCCGCGGACAGGGCCTGGAAAAACTGTTTTTT. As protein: CASSRGQGLEKLFF.